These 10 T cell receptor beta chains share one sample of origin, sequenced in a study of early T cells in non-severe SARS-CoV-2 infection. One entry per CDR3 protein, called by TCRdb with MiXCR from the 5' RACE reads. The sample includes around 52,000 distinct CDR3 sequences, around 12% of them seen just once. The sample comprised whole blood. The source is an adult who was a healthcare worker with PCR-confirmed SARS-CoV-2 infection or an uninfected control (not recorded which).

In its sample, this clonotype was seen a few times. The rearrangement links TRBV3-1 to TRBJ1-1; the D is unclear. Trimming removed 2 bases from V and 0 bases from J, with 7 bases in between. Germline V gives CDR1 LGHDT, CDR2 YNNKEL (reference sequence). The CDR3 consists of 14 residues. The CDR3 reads CASSQLDLNTEAFF. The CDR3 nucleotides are TGTGCCAGCAGCCAATTAGACCTGAACACTGAAGCTTTCTTT.

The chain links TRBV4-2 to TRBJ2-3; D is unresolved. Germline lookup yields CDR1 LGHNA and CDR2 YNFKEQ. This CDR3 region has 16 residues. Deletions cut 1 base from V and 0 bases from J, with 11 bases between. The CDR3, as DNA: TGTGCCAGCAGCCAAGTCGGCACCCTTAGCACAGATACGCAGTATTTT. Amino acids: CASSQVGTLSTDTQYF.

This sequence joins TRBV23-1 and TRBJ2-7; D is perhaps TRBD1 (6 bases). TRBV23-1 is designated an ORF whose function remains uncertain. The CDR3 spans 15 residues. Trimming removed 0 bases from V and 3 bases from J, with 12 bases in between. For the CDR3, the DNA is TGCGCCAGCAGTCAATCGGAGGCAGGGGACTACGAGCAGTACTTC. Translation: CASSQSEAGDYEQYF.

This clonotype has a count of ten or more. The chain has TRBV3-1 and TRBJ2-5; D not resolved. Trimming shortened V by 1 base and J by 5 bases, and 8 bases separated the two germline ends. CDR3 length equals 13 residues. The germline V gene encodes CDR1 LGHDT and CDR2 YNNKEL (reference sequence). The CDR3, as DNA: TGTGCCAGCAGCCAAGTCGACTCGGAGACCCAGTACTTC. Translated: CASSQVDSETQYF.

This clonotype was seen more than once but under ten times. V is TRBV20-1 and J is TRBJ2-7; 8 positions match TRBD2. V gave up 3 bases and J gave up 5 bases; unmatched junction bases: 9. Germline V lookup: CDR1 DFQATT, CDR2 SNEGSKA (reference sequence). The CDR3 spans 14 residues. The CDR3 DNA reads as TGCAGTGCTAGGGTGATCGCGGGGGGCCACGAGCAGTACTTC. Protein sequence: CSARVIAGGHEQYF.

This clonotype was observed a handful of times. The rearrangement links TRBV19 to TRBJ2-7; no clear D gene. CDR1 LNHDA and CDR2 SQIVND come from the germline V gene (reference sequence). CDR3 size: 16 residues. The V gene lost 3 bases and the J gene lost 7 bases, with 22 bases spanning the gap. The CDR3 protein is CASSIVRILEAREQYF. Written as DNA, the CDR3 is TGTGCCAGTAGTATTGTTCGGATCCTAGAAGCGCGGGAGCAGTACTTC.

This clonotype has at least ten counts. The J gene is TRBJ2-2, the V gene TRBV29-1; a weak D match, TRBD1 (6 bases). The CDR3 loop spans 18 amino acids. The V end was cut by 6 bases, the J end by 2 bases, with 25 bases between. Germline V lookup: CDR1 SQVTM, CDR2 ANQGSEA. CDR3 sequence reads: CSVAWTDIHRYNTGELFF. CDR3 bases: TGCAGCGTCGCCTGGACAGATATCCACCGCTACAACACCGGGGAGCTGTTTTTT.

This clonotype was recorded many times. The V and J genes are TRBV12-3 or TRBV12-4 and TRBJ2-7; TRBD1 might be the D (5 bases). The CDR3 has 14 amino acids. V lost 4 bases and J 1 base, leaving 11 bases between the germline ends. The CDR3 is CASSSAGKSYEQYF. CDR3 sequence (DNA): TGTGCCAGCAGTTCGGCAGGGAAATCCTACGAGCAGTACTTC.

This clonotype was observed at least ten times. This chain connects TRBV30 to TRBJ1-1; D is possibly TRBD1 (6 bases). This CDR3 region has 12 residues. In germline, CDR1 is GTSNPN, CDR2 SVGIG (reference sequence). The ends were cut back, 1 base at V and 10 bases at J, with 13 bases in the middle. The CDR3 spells CAWSGQDGPAFF. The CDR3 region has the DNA TGTGCCTGGAGTGGACAGGATGGACCAGCTTTCTTT.

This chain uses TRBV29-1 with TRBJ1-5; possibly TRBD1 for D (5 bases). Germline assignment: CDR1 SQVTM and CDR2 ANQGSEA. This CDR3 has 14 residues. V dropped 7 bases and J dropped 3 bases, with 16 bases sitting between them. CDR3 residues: CSARVSGANQPQHF. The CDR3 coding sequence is TGCAGCGCGAGAGTGTCCGGGGCCAATCAGCCCCAGCATTTT. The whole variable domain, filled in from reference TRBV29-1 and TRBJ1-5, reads SAVISQKPSRDICQRGTSLTIQCQVDSQVTMMFWYRQQPGQSLTLIATANQGSEATYESGFVIDKFPISRPNLTFSTLTVSNMSPEDSSIYLCSARVSGANQPQHFGDGTRLSIL.